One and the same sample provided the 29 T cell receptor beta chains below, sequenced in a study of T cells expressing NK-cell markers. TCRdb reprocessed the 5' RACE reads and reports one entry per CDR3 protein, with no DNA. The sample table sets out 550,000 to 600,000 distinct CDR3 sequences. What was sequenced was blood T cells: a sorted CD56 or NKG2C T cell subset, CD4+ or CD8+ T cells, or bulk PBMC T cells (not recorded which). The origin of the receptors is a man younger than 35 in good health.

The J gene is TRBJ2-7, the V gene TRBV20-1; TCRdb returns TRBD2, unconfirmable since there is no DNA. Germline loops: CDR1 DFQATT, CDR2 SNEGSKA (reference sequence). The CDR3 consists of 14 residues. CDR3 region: CSAIRQGLSREQYF.

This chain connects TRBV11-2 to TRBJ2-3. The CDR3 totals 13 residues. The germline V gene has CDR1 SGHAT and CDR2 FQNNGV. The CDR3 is CASTLENTDTQYF.

This chain's CDR3 is CASRAGTGVNTEAFF. The chain is built from TRBV11-2 and TRBJ1-1; with no DNA, the TCRdb D assignment of TRBD1 cannot be verified. Per the germline V gene, CDR1 is SGHAT and CDR2 is FQNNGV. This CDR3 has 15 amino acids.

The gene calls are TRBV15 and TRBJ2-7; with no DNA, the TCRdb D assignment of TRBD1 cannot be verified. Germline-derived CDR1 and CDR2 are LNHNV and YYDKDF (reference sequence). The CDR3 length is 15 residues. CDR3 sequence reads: CATSRGRTGSYEQYF.

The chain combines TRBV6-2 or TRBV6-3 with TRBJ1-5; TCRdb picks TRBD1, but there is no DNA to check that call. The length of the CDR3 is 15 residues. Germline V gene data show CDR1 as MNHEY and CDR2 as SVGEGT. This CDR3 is CASSTGRVGNQPQHF.

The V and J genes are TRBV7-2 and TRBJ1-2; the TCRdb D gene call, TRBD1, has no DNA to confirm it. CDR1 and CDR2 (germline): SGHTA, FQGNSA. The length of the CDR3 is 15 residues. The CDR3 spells CASSPRGQGNYGYTF.

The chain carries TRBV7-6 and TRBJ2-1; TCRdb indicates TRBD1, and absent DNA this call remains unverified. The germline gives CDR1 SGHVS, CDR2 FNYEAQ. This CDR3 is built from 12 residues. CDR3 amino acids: CASRSPDGWKFF.

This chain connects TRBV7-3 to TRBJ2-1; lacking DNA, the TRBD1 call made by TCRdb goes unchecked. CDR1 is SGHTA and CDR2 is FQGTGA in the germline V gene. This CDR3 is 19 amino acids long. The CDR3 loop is CASSLRPPTGTGDTNEQFF.

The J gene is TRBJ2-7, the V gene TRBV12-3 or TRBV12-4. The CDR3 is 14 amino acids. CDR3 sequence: CASSSDEWKNEQYF.

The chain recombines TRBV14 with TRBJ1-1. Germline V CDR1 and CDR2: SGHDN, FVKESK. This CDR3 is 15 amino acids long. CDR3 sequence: CASSPLGYPNTEAFF. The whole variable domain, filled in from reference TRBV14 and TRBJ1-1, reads EAGVTQFPSHSVIEKGQTVTLRCDPISGHDNLYWYRRVMGKEIKFLLHFVKESKQDESGMPNNRFLAERTGGTYSTLKVQPAELEDSGVYFCASSPLGYPNTEAFFGQGTRLTVV.

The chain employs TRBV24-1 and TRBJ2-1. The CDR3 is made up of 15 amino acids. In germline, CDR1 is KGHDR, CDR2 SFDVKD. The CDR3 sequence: CATSDPGTSYNEQFF.

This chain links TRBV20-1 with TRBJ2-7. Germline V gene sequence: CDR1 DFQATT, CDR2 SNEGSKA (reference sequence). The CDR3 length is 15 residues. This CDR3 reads CSARDLRAGVYEQYF.

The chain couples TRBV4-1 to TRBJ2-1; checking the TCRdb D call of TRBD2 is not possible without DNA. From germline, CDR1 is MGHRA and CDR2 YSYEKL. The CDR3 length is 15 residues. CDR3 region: CASSHTSGAMVEQFF.

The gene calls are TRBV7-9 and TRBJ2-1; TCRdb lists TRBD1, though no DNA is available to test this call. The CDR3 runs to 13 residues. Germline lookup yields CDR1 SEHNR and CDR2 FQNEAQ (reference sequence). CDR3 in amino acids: CAGWGQGNNEQFF. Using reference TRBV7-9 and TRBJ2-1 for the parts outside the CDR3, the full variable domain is DTGVSQNPRHKITKRGQNVTFRCDPISEHNRLYWYRQTLGQGPEFLTYFQNEAQLEKSRLLSDRFSAERPKGSFSTLEIQRTEQGDSAMYLCAGWGQGNNEQFFGPGTRLTVL.

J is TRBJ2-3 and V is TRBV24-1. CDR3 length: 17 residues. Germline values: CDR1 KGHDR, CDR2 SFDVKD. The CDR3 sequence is CATSDSPVGFYTDTQYF.

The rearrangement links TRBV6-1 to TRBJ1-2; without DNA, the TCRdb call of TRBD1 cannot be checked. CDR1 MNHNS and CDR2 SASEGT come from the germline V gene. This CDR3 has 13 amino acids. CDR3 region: CASRQQGARGYTF.

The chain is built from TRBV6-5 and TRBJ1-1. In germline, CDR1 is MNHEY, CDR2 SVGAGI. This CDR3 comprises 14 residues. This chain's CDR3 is CASSYDGLNTEAFF.

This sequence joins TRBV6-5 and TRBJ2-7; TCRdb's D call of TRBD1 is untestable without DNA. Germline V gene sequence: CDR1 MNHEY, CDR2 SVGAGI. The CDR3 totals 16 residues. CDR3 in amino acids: CASSYGTGPLTYEQYF.

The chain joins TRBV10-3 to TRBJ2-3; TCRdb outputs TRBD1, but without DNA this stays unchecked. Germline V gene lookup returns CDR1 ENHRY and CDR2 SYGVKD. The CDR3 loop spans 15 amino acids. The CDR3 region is CAITPGQGGDHTQYF.

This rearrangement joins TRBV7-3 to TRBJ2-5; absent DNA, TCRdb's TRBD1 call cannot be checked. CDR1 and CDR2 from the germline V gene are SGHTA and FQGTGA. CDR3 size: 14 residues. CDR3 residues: CASSSTTGRQTQYF.

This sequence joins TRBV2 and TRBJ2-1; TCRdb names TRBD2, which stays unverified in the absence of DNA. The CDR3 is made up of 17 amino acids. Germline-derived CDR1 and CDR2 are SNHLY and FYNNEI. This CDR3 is CASSEGLARSYYNEQFF.

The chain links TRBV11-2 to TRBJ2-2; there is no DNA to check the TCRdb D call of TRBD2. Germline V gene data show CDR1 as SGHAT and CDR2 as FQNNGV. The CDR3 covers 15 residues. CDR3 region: CASSPGLVATGELFF.

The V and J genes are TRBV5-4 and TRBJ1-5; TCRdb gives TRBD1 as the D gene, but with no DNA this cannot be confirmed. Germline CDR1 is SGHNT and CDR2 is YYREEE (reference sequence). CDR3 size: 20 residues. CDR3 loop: CASSLGSAGQGAIGNQPQHF. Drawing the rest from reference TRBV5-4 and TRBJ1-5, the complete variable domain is ETGVTQSPTHLIKTRGQQVTLRCSSQSGHNTVSWYQQALGQGPQFIFQYYREEENGRGNFPPRFSGLQFPNYSSELNVNALELDDSALYLCASSLGSAGQGAIGNQPQHFGDGTRLSIL.

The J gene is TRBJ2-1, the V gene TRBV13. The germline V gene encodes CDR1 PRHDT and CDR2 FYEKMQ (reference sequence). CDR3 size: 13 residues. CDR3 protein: CASSPVAGSEQFF.

The CDR3 protein is CASSLEVGSGRTDTQYF. The gene calls are TRBV5-1 and TRBJ2-3; TCRdb's D call of TRBD2 is untestable without DNA. Germline assignment: CDR1 SGHRS and CDR2 YFSETQ. The CDR3 consists of 17 residues. The whole variable domain, remainder taken from reference TRBV5-1 and TRBJ2-3, is KAGVTQTPRYLIKTRGQQVTLSCSPISGHRSVSWYQQTPGQGLQFLFEYFSETQRNKGNFPGRFSGRQFSNSRSEMNVSTLELGDSALYLCASSLEVGSGRTDTQYFGPGTRLTVL.

The CDR3 is CASNIYPGTNEKLFF. The genes are TRBV4-1 and TRBJ1-4; TCRdb picks TRBD1, but there is no DNA to check that call. Germline V gene data show CDR1 as MGHRA and CDR2 as YSYEKL. The CDR3 is made up of 15 amino acids.

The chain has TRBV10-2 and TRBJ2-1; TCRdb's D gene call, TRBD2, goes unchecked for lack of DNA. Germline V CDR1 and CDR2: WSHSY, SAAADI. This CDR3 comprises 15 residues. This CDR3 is CASSPGTTNYNEQFF.

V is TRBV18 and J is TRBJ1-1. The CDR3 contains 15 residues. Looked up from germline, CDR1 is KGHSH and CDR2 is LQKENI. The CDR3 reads CASSPQNKRNTEAFF.

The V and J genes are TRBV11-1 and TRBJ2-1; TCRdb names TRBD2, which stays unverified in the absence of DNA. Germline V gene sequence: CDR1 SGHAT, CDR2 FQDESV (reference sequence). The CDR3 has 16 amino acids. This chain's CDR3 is CASSSPREYTYNEQFF.